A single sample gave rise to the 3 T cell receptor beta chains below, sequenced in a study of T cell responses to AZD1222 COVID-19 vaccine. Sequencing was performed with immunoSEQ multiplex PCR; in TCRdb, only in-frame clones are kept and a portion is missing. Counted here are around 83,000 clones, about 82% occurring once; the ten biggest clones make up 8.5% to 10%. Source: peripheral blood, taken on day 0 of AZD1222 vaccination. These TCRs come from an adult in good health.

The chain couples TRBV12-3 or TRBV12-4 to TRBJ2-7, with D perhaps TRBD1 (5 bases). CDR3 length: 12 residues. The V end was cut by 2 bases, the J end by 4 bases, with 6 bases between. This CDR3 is CASSLWTYEQYF. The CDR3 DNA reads TGTGCCAGCAGTTTATGGACATACGAGCAGTACTTC.

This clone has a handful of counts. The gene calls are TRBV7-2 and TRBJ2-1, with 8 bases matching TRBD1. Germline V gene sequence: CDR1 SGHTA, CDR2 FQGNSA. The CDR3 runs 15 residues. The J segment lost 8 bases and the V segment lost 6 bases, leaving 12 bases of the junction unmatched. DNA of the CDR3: TGTGCCAGCAGTCAAGTAGCAGGGGGCGCCTATGAGCAGTTCTTC. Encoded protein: CASSQVAGGAYEQFF.

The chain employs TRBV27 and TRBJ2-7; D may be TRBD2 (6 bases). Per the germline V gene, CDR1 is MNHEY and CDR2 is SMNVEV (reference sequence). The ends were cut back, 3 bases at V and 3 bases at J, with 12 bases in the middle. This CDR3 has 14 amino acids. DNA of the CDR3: TGTGCCAGCAGTTTGGGAGGAGGCTTCTACGAGCAGTACTTC. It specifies CASSLGGGFYEQYF.